Shown below are 2 T cell receptor beta chains from a single sample sequenced in a study of blood T cell repertoires in COVID-19. Assay: immunoSEQ multiplex PCR; the TCRdb copy retains only in-frame clones and omits some. The top ten clones hold approximately 5% of a sample with roughly 270,000 clones, roughly 80% of them seen once. The sequenced material came from PBMCs or T cells enriched from blood (not recorded which). The receptor source for this set is a man aged 35-49 years who had been exposed to COVID-19.

This chain joins TRBV5-6 and TRBJ2-5, with 7 bases matching TRBD1. CDR1 and CDR2 from the germline V gene are SGHDT and YYEEEE. V trimming: 5 bases; J trimming: 1 base; junction bases outside the gene matches: 8. The CDR3 has 15 residues. CDR3 sequence (DNA): TGTGCCAGCAGAAATGGACAGGACTTCCAAGAGACCCAGTACTTC. Its protein is CASRNGQDFQETQYF. Full variable domain (missing parts from reference TRBV5-6 and TRBJ2-5): DAGVTQSPTHLIKTRGQQVTLRCSPKSGHDTVSWYQQALGQGPQFIFQYYEEEERQRGNFPDRFSGHQFPNYSSELNVNALLLGDSALYLCASRNGQDFQETQYFGPGTRLLVL.

This clone has a single count. The chain combines TRBV9 with TRBJ1-4; D gene unclear. Deletions cut 6 bases from V and 2 bases from J, with 8 bases between. The germline CDR1 and CDR2 sequences are SGDLS and YYNGEE. This CDR3 has 13 residues. The CDR3 nucleotides are TGTGCCAGCACCGGAGGGACTAATGAAAAACTGTTTTTT. Protein: CASTGGTNEKLFF.